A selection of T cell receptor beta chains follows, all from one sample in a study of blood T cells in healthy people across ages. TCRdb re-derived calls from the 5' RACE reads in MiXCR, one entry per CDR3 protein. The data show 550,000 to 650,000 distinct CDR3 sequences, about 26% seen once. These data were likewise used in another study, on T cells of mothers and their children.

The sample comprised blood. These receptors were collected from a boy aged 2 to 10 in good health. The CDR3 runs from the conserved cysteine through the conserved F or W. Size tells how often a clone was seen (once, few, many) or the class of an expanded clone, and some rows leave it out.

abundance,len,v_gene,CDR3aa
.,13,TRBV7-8,CASSLASNEKLFF
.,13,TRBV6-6,CASSYRQSYEQYF
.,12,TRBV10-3,CAIGRPFYGYTF
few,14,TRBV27,CASSTDRIPYEQYF
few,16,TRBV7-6,CASSLMSLYGTGELFF
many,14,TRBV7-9,CASSLPSRGNIQYF
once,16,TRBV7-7,CASSLHGTGALETQYF
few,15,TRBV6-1,CASSIGGAPYSPLHF
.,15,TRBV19,CASRRQGGITGELFF
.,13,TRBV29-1,CSVIPGQGLGYTF
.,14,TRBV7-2,CASSFSGNHETQYF
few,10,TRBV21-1,CASSKSPGYF
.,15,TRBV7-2,CASSLAADFRYGYTF
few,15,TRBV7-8,CASSLAGQGWETQYF
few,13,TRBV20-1,CSARDSGSETQYF
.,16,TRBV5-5,CASSFSSGISNQPQHF
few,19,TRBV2,CASSLSPGQGISGANVLTF
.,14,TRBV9,CASSPDLTGSEQYF
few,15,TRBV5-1,CASSPAGGEQETQYF
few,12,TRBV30,CAWSVMGYEQFF
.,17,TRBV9,CASSVEVVGSSYNEQFF
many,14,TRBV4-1,CASSQEGTVGKLFF
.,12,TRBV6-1,CASGLAVGGQYF
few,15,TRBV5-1,CASSWWTSGSDTQYF
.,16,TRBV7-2,CASSLAPTGGQNIQYF
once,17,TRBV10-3,CAISESILRGPENGYTF
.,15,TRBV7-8,CASSLTLADTDTQYF
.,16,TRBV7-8,CASSLYGLANSETQYF
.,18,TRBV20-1,CSAKTMAGQGTLQEAQYF
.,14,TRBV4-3,CASSPTLSYNEQFF
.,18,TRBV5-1,CASSLAVRQGSPTDTQYF
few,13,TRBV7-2,CASSFFSSYEQYF
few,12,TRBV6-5,CASSAFGGEQYF
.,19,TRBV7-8,CASSVPSAGGPSGANVLTF
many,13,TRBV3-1,CASSQPGSYGYTF
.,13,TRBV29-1,CSAEGQGWETQYF
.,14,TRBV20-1,CSARDLDSQETQYF
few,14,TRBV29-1,CSVGQTQGNTEAFF
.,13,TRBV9,CASSKGGSGTQYF
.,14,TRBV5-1,CASSRRGTGTEAFF
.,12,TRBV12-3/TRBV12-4,CASSTSGGTQYF
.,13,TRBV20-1,CSAGLAIQETQYF